This record concerns one T cell receptor (beta chain) sequence. These data are taken from a study of technical replicates of blood from a few donors. The protocol was immunoSEQ multiplex PCR, while the TCRdb copy is restricted to in-frame clones and leaves out a portion. This table holds 60,000 to 85,000 clones, 85% to 95% found once. The CDR3 is 13 residues long. The V gene's germline CDR1 is ENHRY and CDR2 SYGVKD. Trimming took off 4 bases at V and 2 bases at J, with 8 bases between the two ends. The chain has TRBV10-3 and TRBJ2-5, with D possibly TRBD1 on 6 matching bases. Material: T cells isolated from PBMCs. This sequence originates from a human donor in good health. The CDR3 loop reads CAISAGTQETQYF. CDR3 DNA sequence: TGTGCCATCAGTGCCGGGACACAAGAGACCCAGTACTTC.